This T cell receptor (beta chain) was profiled in a study of blood T cell repertoires in COVID-19. Germline CDR1 and CDR2: KGHSH and LQKENI. This CDR3 contains 13 residues. The ends were cut back, 2 bases at V and 5 bases at J, with 7 bases in the middle. TCRdb's table, derived via immunoSEQ multiplex PCR, lists solely in-frame clones and lacks some. This repertoire shows a few hundred thousand clones, 82% found once; its top ten account for roughly 3.1%. A word on this clone: Other DNA sequences from this sample encode an identical CDR3 as well.

The J gene is TRBJ1-5, the V gene TRBV18; D unclear. The material sequenced was peripheral blood. The receptor comes from a woman between 18 and 29 years old with acute or convalescent COVID-19. CDR3 coding DNA: TGTGCCAGCTCACCAGATCGGGATCAGCCCCAGCATTTT. This translates into CASSPDRDQPQHF.